The 24 T cell receptor beta chains below were found in one sample sequenced in a study of cytomegalovirus exposure and HLA in healthy donors. The PCR used 60 Vbeta and 13 Jbeta primers. The assay was immunoSEQ multiplex PCR, and TCRdb's table has in-frame clones only and misses some. The profile shows 89,000 or so clones, more than 60% of them singletons. The sample taken for sequencing was PBMCs. The receptors come from a man aged 18 to 29 in good health and CMV-seropositive.

Concerning this clone itself: The missing conserved phenylalanine or tryptophan at the end of this CDR3 makes a read error likely. V usage is TRBV4-1 and J usage is TRBJ1-4; no reliable D call. The CDR3 loop spans 17 amino acids. Germline CDR1 and CDR2: MGHRA and YSYEKL. V lost 2 bases, J lost 0 bases, and 13 bases lay in between. CDR3 sequence reads: CASSQNAGIATNEKLFV. CDR3 bases: TGCGCCAGCAGCCAAAATGCCGGGATTGCAACTAATGAAAAACTGTTTGTT.

The table lists this clone with a count of one. This chain's CDR3 is CASSVSGRGNTIYF. Written as DNA, the CDR3 is TGTGCCAGCAGTGTCTCGGGCAGGGGCAACACCATATATTTT. The chain recombines TRBV2 with TRBJ1-3, with TRBD1 as a possible D gene (6 bases). Germline assignment: CDR1 SNHLY and CDR2 FYNNEI. The ends were cut back, 4 bases at V and 7 bases at J, with 14 bases in the middle. The length of the CDR3 is 14 residues.

The V call is TRBV4-2, the J call TRBJ2-6; TRBD1 might be the D (5 bases). The CDR3 spans 16 residues. CDR1 LGHNA and CDR2 YNFKEQ come from the germline V gene. Deletions cut 1 base from V and 1 base from J, with 8 bases between. The CDR3 DNA sequence: TGTGCCAGCAGCCAAGCAAGGGGTTCTGGGGCCAACGTCCTGACTTTC. This translates into CASSQARGSGANVLTF.

A few counts support this clone. The rearrangement uses TRBV5-6 and TRBJ2-7; tentative D call: TRBD1 (6 bases). Germline V gives CDR1 SGHDT, CDR2 YYEEEE. The CDR3 contains 15 residues. The germline V and J ends were trimmed by 0 bases and 1 base, with 11 bases remaining between them. The CDR3, as DNA: TGTGCCAGCAGCTTGGGGCTGGACAGTTCCTACGAGCAGTACTTC. Amino acid sequence: CASSLGLDSSYEQYF. The entire variable domain, with the rest obtained from reference TRBV5-6 and TRBJ2-7, is as follows: DAGVTQSPTHLIKTRGQQVTLRCSPKSGHDTVSWYQQALGQGPQFIFQYYEEEERQRGNFPDRFSGHQFPNYSSELNVNALLLGDSALYLCASSLGLDSSYEQYFGPGTRLTVT.

The J gene is TRBJ1-1, the V gene TRBV5-1; D remains unclear. V lost 2 bases and J 1 base, leaving 6 bases between the germline ends. Germline-derived CDR1 and CDR2 are SGHRS and YFSETQ. The CDR3 sequence is 13 residues long. The CDR3: CASSLRENTEAFF. The CDR3 nucleotides are TGCGCCAGCAGCTTAAGAGAGAACACTGAAGCTTTCTTT.

V usage is TRBV27 and J usage is TRBJ2-7; 10 bases align to TRBD1. The CDR3 has 16 residues. V shed 2 bases and J 2 bases; nucleotides not matched to a gene: 6. Germline V CDR1 and CDR2: MNHEY, SMNVEV (reference sequence). CDR3 DNA sequence: TGTGCCAGCAGTTTAGGTCGGACAGGGGGAGCCTACGAGCAGTACTTC. Residues: CASSLGRTGGAYEQYF.

The J gene is TRBJ2-1, the V gene TRBV4-2, with a possible D match to TRBD2 (5 bases). Trimming took 4 bases from V and 3 from J, leaving 19 bases between them. Per germline, CDR1 LGHNA and CDR2 YNFKEQ. CDR3 length equals 17 residues. The CDR3 DNA sequence: TGTGCCAGCAGCCGGGTGGGAGTCGCCGGTGGCTACAATGAGCAGTTCTTC. Translation: CASSRVGVAGGYNEQFF.

V and J are TRBV2 and TRBJ1-6; no firm D call. Between the trimmed V and J ends, which lost 8 bases and 8 bases, there was a span of 16 bases. In germline, CDR1 is SNHLY, CDR2 FYNNEI. The CDR3 has 14 residues. Here the CDR3 reads CASADLTSYSPLHF. DNA for the CDR3: TGTGCCAGCGCGGATCTGACGTCATATTCACCCCTCCACTTT.

This clone showed up just once. The J gene is TRBJ1-3, the V gene TRBV10-3, with 8 bases identical to TRBD1. Germline CDR1 reads ENHRY; CDR2 reads SYGVKD. The CDR3 extends over 14 amino acids. The ends lost 2 bases at V and 4 bases at J; junction bases unmatched: 1. The CDR3 coding sequence is TGTGCCATCAGTGAGGGACAGGGCGGAAACACCATATATTTT. The encoded protein is CAISEGQGGNTIYF.

CDR3 sequence (DNA): TGCGCCAGCAGCACCCGGGGAGCGGGGGTTACCTACAATGAGCAGTTCTTC. This codes for CASSTRGAGVTYNEQFF. The rearrangement joins TRBV5-1 to TRBJ2-1, with 8 positions matching TRBD2. This CDR3 is built from 17 residues. Germline CDR1 is SGHRS and CDR2 is YFSETQ. J was trimmed by 2 bases and V by 4 bases; bases with no gene match: 11.

The chain is built from TRBV9 and TRBJ2-3; 13 nucleotides match TRBD2. The V and J ends lost 4 bases and 3 bases, in that order; junction bases with no gene match: 8. The CDR3 contains 17 residues. Germline V CDR1 and CDR2: SGDLS, YYNGEE. The CDR3 loop is CASSPWTSGRETDTQYF. CDR3 coding DNA: TGTGCCAGCAGCCCTTGGACTAGCGGGAGAGAGACAGATACGCAGTATTTT.

The V and J genes are TRBV7-9 and TRBJ2-1, with 8 nucleotides matching TRBD1. With 5 bases clipped from V and 0 bases from J, the junction kept 3 bases outside the gene matches. This CDR3 contains 15 residues. Germline CDR1 reads SEHNR; CDR2 reads FQNEAQ (reference sequence). CDR3: CASSPGQGSYNEQFF. In nucleotides, the CDR3 is TGTGCCAGCAGCCCAGGACAGGGCTCCTACAATGAGCAGTTCTTC.

The chain links TRBV5-4 to TRBJ2-5; D perhaps matches TRBD1 (6 bases). The CDR3 extends over 13 amino acids. From germline, CDR1 is SGHNT and CDR2 YYREEE (reference sequence). V lost 0 bases, J lost 4 bases, and 7 bases lay in between. The chain's CDR3 is CASSLVGGETQYF. The CDR3 nucleotides are TGTGCCAGCAGCTTGGTAGGGGGAGAGACCCAGTACTTC. Supplemented by reference TRBV5-4 and TRBJ2-5, the full variable domain reads ETGVTQSPTHLIKTRGQQVTLRCSSQSGHNTVSWYQQALGQGPQFIFQYYREEENGRGNFPPRFSGLQFPNYSSELNVNALELDDSALYLCASSLVGGETQYFGPGTRLLVL.

The CDR3, as DNA: TGTGCCAGCAGACGGGGGGTTGCAACTAATGAAAAACTGTTTTTT. It translates to CASRRGVATNEKLFF. J is TRBJ1-4 and V is TRBV11-2; D possibly corresponds to TRBD1 (5 bases). V was pared by 6 bases and J by 0 bases, with 11 bases between. The CDR3 totals 15 residues. CDR1 and CDR2 (germline): SGHAT, FQNNGV. Drawing the rest from reference TRBV11-2 and TRBJ1-4, the complete variable domain is EAGVAQSPRYKIIEKRQSVAFWCNPISGHATLYWYQQILGQGPKLLIQFQNNGVVDDSQLPKDRFSAERLKGVDSTLKIQPAKLEDSAVYLCASRRGVATNEKLFFGSGTQLSVL.

The V call is TRBV27, the J call TRBJ2-3, with 8 bases fitting TRBD1. From germline, CDR1 is MNHEY and CDR2 SMNVEV (reference sequence). J was trimmed by 3 bases and V by 6 bases; bases with no gene match: 8. The CDR3 covers 15 residues. The DNA of the CDR3 is TGTGCCAGCAGCTCACCCAGGGGGCCGACAGATACGCAGTATTTT. This encodes CASSSPRGPTDTQYF.

This clone was detected a few times. CDR3 DNA sequence: TGTGCCAGCAGGTCAAGAGGGGGCGAGGAAGAGACCCAGTACTTC. It specifies CASRSRGGEEETQYF. J is TRBJ2-5 and V is TRBV27; 7 bases match TRBD1. Germline V gene data show CDR1 as MNHEY and CDR2 as SMNVEV (reference sequence). V was clipped by 6 bases and J by 3 bases; unmatched bases: 10. CDR3 length: 15 residues.

The chain couples TRBV5-4 to TRBJ2-3; TRBD2 matches at 10 bases. CDR1 is SGHNT and CDR2 is YYREEE in the germline V gene (reference sequence). V lost 3 bases to trimming and J lost 3 bases; unmatched junction nucleotides: 4. CDR3 size: 15 residues. The CDR3 DNA is TGTGCCAGCAGCTCTACTAGCGGGGTGACAGATACGCAGTATTTT. It translates to CASSSTSGVTDTQYF.

The DNA for the CDR3 is TGTGCCAGCAGCCCTCTCCCCCAGGCAGGGGGAGTGGCCGGGGCCAACGTCCTGACTTTC. Amino acid sequence: CASSPLPQAGGVAGANVLTF. The chain combines TRBV14 with TRBJ2-6; 7 positions match TRBD1. Losses at the gene ends were 4 bases for V and 4 bases for J; bases not matched to a gene: 19. The germline V gene encodes CDR1 SGHDN and CDR2 FVKESK. The CDR3 loop spans 20 amino acids.

The chain links TRBV30 to TRBJ1-6; D remains unclear. This CDR3 comprises 15 residues. Trimming shortened V by 6 bases and J by 7 bases, and 19 bases separated the two germline ends. Germline assignment: CDR1 GTSNPN and CDR2 SVGIG (reference sequence). CDR3 coding DNA: TGTGCCTGTCCCCCCGCCCGGGATCACAATTCACCCCTCCACTTT. Its translation: CACPPARDHNSPLHF.

The rearrangement joins TRBV5-1 to TRBJ1-1; the D is unclear. CDR3 length equals 12 residues. Per the germline V gene, CDR1 is SGHRS and CDR2 is YFSETQ. Trimming took off 0 bases at V and 6 bases at J, with 6 bases between the two ends. The CDR3, as DNA: TGCGCCAGCAGCTTGGGTCCTGCTGAAGCTTTCTTT. This sequence encodes CASSLGPAEAFF.

The rearrangement joins TRBV5-4 to TRBJ1-1; the D gene is possibly TRBD1 (5 bases). Between the trimmed V and J ends, which lost 7 bases and 3 bases, there was a span of 16 bases. CDR1 is SGHNT and CDR2 is YYREEE in the germline V gene (reference sequence). This CDR3 contains 14 residues. Here the CDR3 reads CASGREGDDTEAFF. For the CDR3, the DNA is TGTGCCAGCGGCAGGGAAGGGGATGACACTGAAGCTTTCTTT.

The chain employs TRBV6-5 and TRBJ2-7; D may be TRBD1 (5 bases). Trimming pared 6 bases from V and 7 bases from J, leaving 16 bases between. The V gene's germline CDR1 is MNHEY and CDR2 SVGAGI. The CDR3 totals 13 residues. CDR3 bases: TGTGCCAGCAGCTATGCCATAAAGGGGGAGCAGTACTTC. Protein: CASSYAIKGEQYF.

This clone was counted at least ten times. The chain employs TRBV6-1 and TRBJ2-3, with TRBD2 identical over 11 bases. Trimming removed 5 bases from V and 4 bases from J; junction bases left unmatched: 5. Germline-derived CDR1 and CDR2 are MNHNS and SASEGT. The CDR3 sequence is 15 residues long. The CDR3: CASSPGTSGADTQYF. In DNA form, the CDR3 reads TGTGCCAGCAGTCCTGGGACTAGCGGAGCAGATACGCAGTATTTT.

The rearrangement joins TRBV5-5 to TRBJ2-7; a weak D match, TRBD1 (5 bases). The germline V gene encodes CDR1 SGHKS and CDR2 YYEKEE (reference sequence). The CDR3 covers 16 residues. With 3 bases removed from V and 6 bases from J, the gap between germline ends came to 22 bases. CDR3 DNA: TGTGCCAGCAGCTCCACCCAGACAGTCTACCCCCTCGAGCAGTACTTC. This translates into CASSSTQTVYPLEQYF.